Following are 17 T cell receptor beta chains from one sample sequenced in a study of blood T cells in healthy people across ages. It was with a sample-barcoded 5' primer and a J-beta primer mix that a second PCR of about 7 to 12 cycles was run. Each CDR3 protein gets one entry after TCRdb re-called the 5' RACE reads with MiXCR. The sample includes 1.2 million to 1.5 million distinct CDR3 sequences, 35% to 45% of them seen just once. Sequences were obtained from blood. These receptors were taken from a woman younger than 35 in good health.

This chain joins TRBV12-3 or TRBV12-4 and TRBJ1-2; D is unclear. The CDR3 spans 11 residues. V lost 5 bases and J 9 bases, leaving 10 bases between the germline ends. DNA of the CDR3: TGTGCCAGCAGTGCCCGGGGAAGCTACACCTTC. Encoded protein: CASSARGSYTF.

The V call is TRBV10-3, the J call TRBJ2-1; D gene ambiguous. The ends were cut back, 4 bases at V and 0 bases at J, with 10 bases in the middle. The germline V gene has CDR1 ENHRY and CDR2 SYGVKD. This CDR3 is 15 amino acids long. CDR3 sequence reads: CAISGGQPSYNEQFF. The CDR3 nucleotides are TGTGCCATCAGTGGTGGTCAGCCCTCCTACAATGAGCAGTTCTTC.

CDR3 DNA sequence: TGTGCCAGCAGTGACCCGGACAGGGCCTCCGAAAAACTGTTTTTT. Protein sequence: CASSDPDRASEKLFF. The chain combines TRBV25-1 with TRBJ1-4; 8 bases agree with TRBD1. Germline values: CDR1 MGHDK, CDR2 SYGVNS. After removal of 3 bases from V and 8 bases from J, the junction contained 8 bases not matched to a gene. The CDR3 loop spans 15 amino acids. Full variable domain (rest looked up from reference TRBV25-1 and TRBJ1-4): EADIYQTPRYLVIGTGKKITLECSQTMGHDKMYWYQQDPGMELHLIHYSYGVNSTEKGDLSSESTVSRIRTEHFPLTLESARPSHTSQYLCASSDPDRASEKLFFGSGTQLSVL.

CDR3 amino acids: CASSVEGLAGERDTQYF. The CDR3 DNA reads TGTGCCAGCAGCGTAGAGGGACTAGCGGGAGAGCGTGATACGCAGTATTTT. V is TRBV9 and J is TRBJ2-3; TRBD2 aligns across 14 bases. The CDR3 consists of 17 residues. V shed 0 bases, J shed 6 bases, and the junction held 6 bases outside the gene matches. CDR1 is SGDLS and CDR2 is YYNGEE in the germline V gene.

The rearrangement links TRBV4-1 to TRBJ2-1; no firm D call. Trimming removed 5 bases from V and 4 bases from J, with 12 bases in between. CDR1 and CDR2 from the germline V gene are MGHRA and YSYEKL. The CDR3 spans 14 residues. The CDR3 reads CASSDIAPYNEQFF. The CDR3 DNA sequence: TGCGCCAGCAGCGACATTGCACCATACAATGAGCAGTTCTTC.

This clonotype was counted a single time. The chain joins TRBV28 to TRBJ1-2; 7 bases fit TRBD1. The CDR3 contains 15 residues. After removal of 10 bases from V and 5 bases from J, the junction contained 16 bases not matched to a gene. The germline V gene encodes CDR1 MDHEN and CDR2 SYDVKM. The CDR3 sequence: CATDPLGGQQYGYTF. In DNA form, the CDR3 reads TGTGCCACCGACCCATTGGGGGGACAGCAATATGGCTACACCTTC.

The rearrangement links TRBV12-3 or TRBV12-4 to TRBJ2-5; D is tentatively TRBD1 or TRBD2 (5 bases each). The J call may be incorrect, as the DNA end agrees better with TRBJ2-7. This CDR3 contains 15 residues. The CDR3 nucleotides read TGTGCCAGCAGCAATCTTAGAGGGGAAGGCCACGAGCAGTACTTC. Translation gives CASSNLRGEGHEQYF.

V usage is TRBV14 and J usage is TRBJ2-3; perhaps TRBD2 as D (6 bases). The CDR3 sequence is 15 residues long. Germline V gene data show CDR1 as SGHDN and CDR2 as FVKESK. With 2 bases removed from V and 9 bases from J, the gap between germline ends came to 18 bases. The CDR3 protein is CASSQFQGTQKTQYF. As DNA, the CDR3 is TGTGCCAGCAGCCAATTCCAAGGGACTCAGAAGACGCAGTATTTT.

J is TRBJ1-4 and V is TRBV6-6; D may be TRBD1 (6 bases). This CDR3 has 14 residues. Trimming stripped 7 bases from V and 3 bases from J, with 12 bases between. The germline CDR1 and CDR2 sequences are MNHNY and SVGAGI (reference sequence). The CDR3 spells CASMTGSSNEKLFF. The CDR3 coding sequence is TGTGCCAGCATGACAGGATCTTCTAATGAAAAACTGTTTTTT.

The chain links TRBV5-1 to TRBJ1-5; 7 bases match TRBD1. V shed 1 base, J shed 0 bases, and the junction held 13 bases outside the gene matches. The CDR3 spans 19 residues. The germline V gene has CDR1 SGHRS and CDR2 YFSETQ. The DNA for the CDR3 is TGCGCCAGCAGCTTGCCGGACAGGAAGGGTTACGATAGCAATCAGCCCCAGCATTTT. This sequence encodes CASSLPDRKGYDSNQPQHF.

This clonotype was seen just once. V usage is TRBV27 and J usage is TRBJ2-2; TRBD1 matches at 7 bases. This CDR3 contains 14 residues. The V gene end was trimmed by 6 bases and the J gene end by 7 bases; junction bases not matched to a gene: 8. The germline gives CDR1 MNHEY, CDR2 SMNVEV (reference sequence). The CDR3 region has the DNA TGTGCCAGCAGGGGTAACAGGGGTAACGGGGAGCTGTTTTTT. It codes for CASRGNRGNGELFF.

This clonotype was seen only a few times. The chain has TRBV24-1 and TRBJ2-3; no definite D call. The V gene lost 3 bases and the J gene lost 0 bases, with 12 bases spanning the gap. Germline V gives CDR1 KGHDR, CDR2 SFDVKD. This CDR3 is 16 amino acids long. The CDR3 loop reads CATSDPDLTSTDTQYF. CDR3 coding DNA: TGTGCCACCAGTGATCCTGACTTAACTAGCACAGATACGCAGTATTTT.

This sequence joins TRBV9 and TRBJ2-1, with 7 bases lining up with TRBD2. Germline-derived CDR1 and CDR2 are SGDLS and YYNGEE. This CDR3 comprises 15 residues. The V segment lost 7 bases and the J segment 1 base; nucleotides outside the gene matches: 8. CDR3 bases: TGTGCCAGCCGAAAAAGCGGGACTTCCTACAATGAGCAGTTCTTC. Residues: CASRKSGTSYNEQFF.

Only a few counts were recorded for this clonotype. The CDR3, as DNA: TGTGCCAGCAGCCAAGATTTGGGATTAAGGACCCAGTACTTC. Protein product: CASSQDLGLRTQYF. The gene calls are TRBV3-1 and TRBJ2-7; D is unclear. The closer fit of TRBJ2-5 to the DNA end suggests the J call may be wrong. The CDR3 consists of 14 residues. Germline loops: CDR1 LGHDT, CDR2 YNNKEL (reference sequence).

This clonotype was seen a few times. The genes are TRBV4-1 and TRBJ2-7; 8 bases are a match to TRBD1. V lost 5 bases and J lost 3; bases outside the gene matches: 6. The CDR3 has 14 amino acids. CDR1 is MGHRA and CDR2 is YSYEKL in the germline V gene. The CDR3 is CASSYGTGLYEQYF. The CDR3 coding sequence is TGCGCCAGCAGCTACGGGACAGGCCTCTACGAGCAGTACTTC.

The chain recombines TRBV7-2 with TRBJ2-1; D not certain. The CDR3 has 11 residues. Trimming cost V 5 bases and J 13 bases, with 12 bases left between them. Germline V gene lookup returns CDR1 SGHTA and CDR2 FQGNSA. The CDR3 here is CASSVSLIQFF. Here the CDR3 DNA reads TGTGCCAGCAGCGTATCTCTAATCCAGTTCTTC.

The chain is built from TRBV29-1 and TRBJ2-3; 14 bases map to TRBD2. Per the germline V gene, CDR1 is SQVTM and CDR2 is ANQGSEA. V shed 7 bases and J 4 bases; nucleotides not matched to a gene: 4. The CDR3 has 14 amino acids. This chain's CDR3 is CSGGTSGRPDTQYF. The DNA of the CDR3 is TGCAGCGGGGGGACTAGCGGGAGACCAGATACGCAGTATTTT.